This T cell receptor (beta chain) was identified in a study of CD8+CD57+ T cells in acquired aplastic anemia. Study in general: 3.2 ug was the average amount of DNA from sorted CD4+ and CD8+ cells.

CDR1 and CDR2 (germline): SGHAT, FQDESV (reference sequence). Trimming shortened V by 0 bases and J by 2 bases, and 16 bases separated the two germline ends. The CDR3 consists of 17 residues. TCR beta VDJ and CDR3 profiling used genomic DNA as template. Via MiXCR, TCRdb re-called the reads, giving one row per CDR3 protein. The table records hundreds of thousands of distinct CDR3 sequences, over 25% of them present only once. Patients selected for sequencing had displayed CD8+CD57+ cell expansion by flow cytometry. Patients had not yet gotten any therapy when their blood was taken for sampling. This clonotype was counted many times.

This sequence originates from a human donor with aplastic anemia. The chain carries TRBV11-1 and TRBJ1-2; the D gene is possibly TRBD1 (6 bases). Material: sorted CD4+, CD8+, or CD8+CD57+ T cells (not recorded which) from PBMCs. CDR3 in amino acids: CASSLATGLMANYGYTF. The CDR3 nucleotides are TGTGCCAGCAGCTTAGCAACAGGGTTAATGGCGAACTATGGCTACACCTTC.